Below are 15 T cell receptor beta chains sequenced from a single sample in a study of PD-1 blockade in classical Hodgkin lymphoma. Produced via immunoSEQ multiplex PCR; TCRdb's table is partial and in-frame only. The table has over 80,000 clones, roughly 92% seen once. Patients all relapsed after autologous stem cell transplantation, and there was variation in brentuximab vedotin exposure. Sequenced material: peripheral blood mononuclear cells (PBMCs), taken at baseline. These receptors were taken from a human donor with classical Hodgkin lymphoma.

The chain combines TRBV7-2 with TRBJ2-3; D gene uncertain. V lost 1 base to trimming and J lost 6 bases, with 11 bases between them. This CDR3 is built from 14 residues. From germline, CDR1 is SGHTA and CDR2 FQGNSA. The CDR3 loop reads CASSLDRKRDTQYF. The CDR3 bases are TGTGCCAGCAGCTTAGATCGGAAAAGGGATACGCAGTATTTT.

The V gene is TRBV6-1, the J gene TRBJ1-2, with no clear D. V was clipped by 6 bases and J by 2 bases, with 7 bases between them. From germline, CDR1 is MNHNS and CDR2 SASEGT. The length of the CDR3 is 12 residues. CDR3 amino acids: CASRPFNYGYTF. CDR3 DNA: TGTGCCAGCAGGCCTTTCAACTATGGCTACACCTTC.

V and J are TRBV5-1 and TRBJ2-5; D not certain. The germline V gene encodes CDR1 SGHRS and CDR2 YFSETQ. V lost 2 bases, J lost 4 bases, and 9 bases lay in between. The CDR3 covers 13 residues. The CDR3 coding sequence is TGCGCCAGCAGCTTAGTGGGCTCAGAGACCCAGTACTTC. It encodes CASSLVGSETQYF.

The chain uses TRBV13 and TRBJ2-3; 9 bases match TRBD2. CDR3 length: 18 amino acids. V lost 1 base, J lost 1 base, and 9 bases stayed unmatched. The germline V gene encodes CDR1 PRHDT and CDR2 FYEKMQ (reference sequence). DNA of the CDR3: TGTGCCAGCAGCTTAGAAGGTAGCGGGAGCTGGGGCACAGATACGCAGTATTTT. Protein sequence: CASSLEGSGSWGTDTQYF.

The chain carries TRBV11-2 and TRBJ1-1; D possibly corresponds to TRBD1 (5 bases). Germline CDR1 reads SGHAT; CDR2 reads FQNNGV. The CDR3 totals 15 residues. V lost 6 bases and J lost 4, with 18 bases in between. As DNA, the CDR3 is TGTGCCAGCAGGGGGGATCTCAAGTGGGGCACTGAAGCTTTCTTT. Amino acids: CASRGDLKWGTEAFF.

This rearrangement joins TRBV5-6 to TRBJ2-5; no clear D. This CDR3 is built from 13 residues. V lost 4 bases and J 1 base, leaving 8 bases between the germline ends. Per the germline V gene, CDR1 is SGHDT and CDR2 is YYEEEE. The CDR3 bases are TGTGCCAGCAGCCGGCTGTTCCAAGAGACCCAGTACTTC. Its translation is CASSRLFQETQYF.

CDR3 loop: CASSARGSGYEQYF. CDR3 sequence (DNA): TGTGCCAGTAGCGCCCGGGGGAGCGGCTACGAGCAGTACTTC. The chain joins TRBV19 to TRBJ2-7; a weak D match, TRBD2 (6 bases). CDR1 LNHDA and CDR2 SQIVND come from the germline V gene (reference sequence). The CDR3 runs to 14 residues. V lost 6 bases, J lost 3 bases, and 15 bases lay in between.

The rearrangement joins TRBV11-3 to TRBJ2-7; 9 bases fit TRBD2. The CDR3 covers 14 residues. V dropped 5 bases and J dropped 7; count of bases not matched to a gene: 9. The germline V gene encodes CDR1 SGHNT and CDR2 YENEEA. The CDR3 sequence is CASSQARGGGEQYF. The CDR3 coding sequence is TGTGCCAGCAGCCAAGCGCGCGGGGGGGGAGAGCAGTACTTC.

V is TRBV29-1 and J is TRBJ2-3, with no clear D. Trimming left V 6 bases short and J 0 bases short, with 19 bases between. The CDR3 is 16 amino acids. In germline, CDR1 is SQVTM, CDR2 ANQGSEA. The CDR3 nucleotides read TGCAGCGTCTTAGAGAGAGAACGTGCTAGCACAGATACGCAGTATTTT. It yields the protein CSVLERERASTDTQYF.

V usage is TRBV6-4 and J usage is TRBJ1-2, with 7 bases fitting TRBD1. The germline V gene encodes CDR1 MRHNA and CDR2 SNTAGT. V lost 5 bases to trimming and J lost 8 bases; unmatched junction nucleotides: 8. CDR3 length equals 13 residues. This CDR3 reads CASSRQGGIGYTF. CDR3 coding DNA: TGTGCCAGCAGTCGACAGGGAGGCATCGGCTACACCTTC.

The V call is TRBV18, the J call TRBJ2-5, with no clear D. The germline V and J ends were trimmed by 3 bases and 1 base, with 3 bases remaining between them. The CDR3 is 12 residues long. Germline assignment: CDR1 KGHSH and CDR2 LQKENI. Written as DNA, the CDR3 is TGTGCCAGCTCACCCCTCCAAGAGACCCAGTACTTC. This encodes CASSPLQETQYF.

Here the CDR3 DNA reads TGTGCCAGCAGTGGACGGACAGGCGAAGCTTTCTTT. Encoded protein: CASSGRTGEAFF. This rearrangement joins TRBV2 to TRBJ1-1, with 7 bases identical to TRBD1. The V gene end was trimmed by 4 bases and the J gene end by 8 bases; junction bases not matched to a gene: 4. Looked up from germline, CDR1 is SNHLY and CDR2 is FYNNEI. This CDR3 has 12 amino acids. Using reference TRBV2 and TRBJ1-1 for the parts outside the CDR3, the full variable domain is EPEVTQTPSHQVTQMGQEVILRCVPISNHLYFYWYRQILGQKVEFLVSFYNNEISEKSEIFDDQFSVERPDGSNFTLKIRSTKLEDSAMYFCASSGRTGEAFFGQGTRLTVV.

The gene calls are TRBV28 and TRBJ2-7, with a tentative D call TRBD2 (6 bases). The germline V and J ends were trimmed by 4 bases and 7 bases, with 26 bases remaining between them. Germline lookup yields CDR1 MDHEN and CDR2 SYDVKM. The CDR3 consists of 17 residues. CDR3 protein: CASSYLIWGDARSEQYF. The CDR3 bases are TGTGCCAGCAGTTACTTGATTTGGGGGGACGCCCGATCGGAGCAGTACTTC.

The rearrangement joins TRBV7-9 to TRBJ2-5; 11 bases match TRBD2. J gave up 5 bases and V 6 bases, and 11 bases lay outside the gene matches. The CDR3 is made up of 16 amino acids. The V gene's germline CDR1 is SEHNR and CDR2 FQNEAQ (reference sequence). The CDR3 sequence: CASRLAGVGGRETQYF. The CDR3 DNA sequence: TGTGCCAGCAGACTAGCGGGAGTGGGGGGCCGGGAGACCCAGTACTTC. The full variable domain, rest sourced from reference TRBV7-9 and TRBJ2-5, is DTGVSQNPRHKITKRGQNVTFRCDPISEHNRLYWYRQTLGQGPEFLTYFQNEAQLEKSRLLSDRFSAERPKGSFSTLEIQRTEQGDSAMYLCASRLAGVGGRETQYFGPGTRLLVL.

The chain uses TRBV23-1 and TRBJ2-5; possible D gene TRBD1, 5 bases. TRBV23-1 is given ORF status, its function remaining uncertain. With 0 bases removed from V and 3 bases from J, the gap between germline ends came to 17 bases. This CDR3 is built from 17 residues. DNA of the CDR3: TGCGCCAGCAGTCAATCGATTGGCAGGGTACCAGAAGAGACCCAGTACTTC. Its translation is CASSQSIGRVPEETQYF.